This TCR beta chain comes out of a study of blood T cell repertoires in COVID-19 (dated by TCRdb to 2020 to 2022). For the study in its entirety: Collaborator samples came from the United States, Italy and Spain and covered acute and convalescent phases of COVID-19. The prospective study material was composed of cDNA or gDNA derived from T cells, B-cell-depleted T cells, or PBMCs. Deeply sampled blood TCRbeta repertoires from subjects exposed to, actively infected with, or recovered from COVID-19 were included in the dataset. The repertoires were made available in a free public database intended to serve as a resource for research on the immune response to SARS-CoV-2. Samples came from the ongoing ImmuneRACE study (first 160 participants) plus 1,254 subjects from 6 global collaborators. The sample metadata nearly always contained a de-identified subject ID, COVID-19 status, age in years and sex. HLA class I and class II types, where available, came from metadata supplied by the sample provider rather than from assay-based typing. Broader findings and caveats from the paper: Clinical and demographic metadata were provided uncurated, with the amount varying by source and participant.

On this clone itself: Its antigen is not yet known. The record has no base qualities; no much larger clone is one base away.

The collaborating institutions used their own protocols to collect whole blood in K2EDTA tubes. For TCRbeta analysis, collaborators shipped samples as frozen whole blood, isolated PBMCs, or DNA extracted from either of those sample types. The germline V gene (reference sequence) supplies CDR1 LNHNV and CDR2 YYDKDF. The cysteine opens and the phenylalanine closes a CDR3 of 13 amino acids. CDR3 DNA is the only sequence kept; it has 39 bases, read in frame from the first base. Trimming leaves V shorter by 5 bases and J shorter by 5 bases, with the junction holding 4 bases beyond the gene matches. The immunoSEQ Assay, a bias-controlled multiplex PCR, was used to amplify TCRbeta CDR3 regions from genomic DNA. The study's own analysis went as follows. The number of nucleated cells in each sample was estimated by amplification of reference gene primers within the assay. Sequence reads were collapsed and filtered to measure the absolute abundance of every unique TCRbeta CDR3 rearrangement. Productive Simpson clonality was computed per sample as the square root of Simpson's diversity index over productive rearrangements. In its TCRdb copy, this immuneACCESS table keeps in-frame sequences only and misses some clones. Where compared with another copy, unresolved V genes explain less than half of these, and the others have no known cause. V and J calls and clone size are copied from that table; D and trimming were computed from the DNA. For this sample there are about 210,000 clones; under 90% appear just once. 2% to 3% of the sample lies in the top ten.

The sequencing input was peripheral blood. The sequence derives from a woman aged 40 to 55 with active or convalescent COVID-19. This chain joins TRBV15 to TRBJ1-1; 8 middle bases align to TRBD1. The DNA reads TGTGCCACCAGCCGGGACAGGTTGACTGAAGCTTTCTTT. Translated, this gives CATSRDRLTEAFF. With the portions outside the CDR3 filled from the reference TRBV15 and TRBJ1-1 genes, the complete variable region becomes DAMVIQNPRYQVTQFGKPVTLSCSQTLNHNVMYWYQQKSSQAPKLLFHYYDKDFNNEADTPDNFQSRRPNTSFCFLDIRSPGLGDTAMYLCATSRDRLTEAFFGQGTRLTVV.